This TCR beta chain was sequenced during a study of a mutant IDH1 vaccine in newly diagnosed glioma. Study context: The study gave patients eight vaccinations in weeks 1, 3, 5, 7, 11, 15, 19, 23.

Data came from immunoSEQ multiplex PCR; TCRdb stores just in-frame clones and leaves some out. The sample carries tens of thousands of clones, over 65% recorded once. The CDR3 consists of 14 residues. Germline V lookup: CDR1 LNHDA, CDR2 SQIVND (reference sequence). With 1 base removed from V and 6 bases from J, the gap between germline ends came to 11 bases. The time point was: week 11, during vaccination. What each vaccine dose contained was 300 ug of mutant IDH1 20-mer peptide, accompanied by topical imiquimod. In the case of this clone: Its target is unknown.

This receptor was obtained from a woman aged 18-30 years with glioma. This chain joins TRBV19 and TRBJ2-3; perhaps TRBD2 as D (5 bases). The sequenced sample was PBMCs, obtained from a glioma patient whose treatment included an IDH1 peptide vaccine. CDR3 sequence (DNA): TGTGCCAGTAGTATAGGAAGGGAGTCGGATACGCAGTATTTT. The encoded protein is CASSIGRESDTQYF.